These 22 T cell receptor beta chains were all obtained from the same sample, sequenced in a study of T-cell reconstitution after alpha-beta-depleted transplantation in children. Unique molecular identifiers were built into the TCRbeta library. MiXCR, applied by TCRdb to the PCR reads, yields one record per CDR3 protein. This table holds approximately 240,000 distinct CDR3 sequences, around 8.9% found once. Sequences were derived from PBMCs from the stem cell graft donor, sampled from the stem cell graft. The receptors come from a human donor who donated a stem cell graft to a child with SCID.

This clonotype was seen a handful of times. V usage is TRBV5-1 and J usage is TRBJ2-1; 11 nucleotides agree with TRBD2. The ends lost 0 bases at V and 5 bases at J; junction bases unmatched: 4. This CDR3 has 16 residues. Germline V lookup: CDR1 SGHRS, CDR2 YFSETQ. The CDR3 DNA is TGCGCCAGCAGCTTGGGTACTAGCGGGAGAAACAATGAGCAGTTCTTC. As protein: CASSLGTSGRNNEQFF.

In this sample, this clonotype turned up a few times. A read error is possible here, since a much larger clone lies one base away. The chain couples TRBV5-1 to TRBJ2-3; TRBD2 matches at 15 bases. V shed 0 bases, J shed 4 bases, and the junction held 3 bases outside the gene matches. CDR1 is SGHRS, CDR2 YFSETQ, per germline. The CDR3 is 17 residues long. The CDR3 nucleotides read TGCGCCAGCAGCTTGGGGACTAGCGGGGGGGCCGCAGATACGCAGTATTTT. Its protein product is CASSLGTSGGAADTQYF.

In this sample, this clonotype turned up a few times. The chain joins TRBV15 to TRBJ2-1; no clear D gene. The CDR3 is 15 amino acids. In germline, CDR1 is LNHNV, CDR2 YYDKDF (reference sequence). V was clipped by 3 bases and J by 2 bases, with 11 bases between them. DNA for the CDR3: TGTGCCACCAGCAGGGACGGCCAACCCTACAATGAGCAGTTCTTC. It translates to CATSRDGQPYNEQFF.

This clonotype has ten or more counts. CDR3 protein: CASSYVGDSNQPQHF. The DNA of the CDR3 is TGTGCCAGCAGCTACGTAGGAGATAGCAATCAGCCCCAGCATTTT. The chain is built from TRBV7-2 and TRBJ1-5, with D unresolved. CDR1 and CDR2 from the germline V gene are SGHTA and FQGNSA. Trimming cost V 4 bases and J 0 bases, with 10 bases left between them. CDR3 length equals 15 residues.

This clonotype appeared many times. This sequence joins TRBV5-1 and TRBJ2-3; D is unclear. CDR3 length equals 14 residues. The V gene's germline CDR1 is SGHRS and CDR2 YFSETQ. Trimming stripped 3 bases from V and 1 base from J, with 9 bases between. The CDR3, as DNA: TGCGCCAGCAGCTCCTCCGCGGGCACAGATACGCAGTATTTT. The encoded protein is CASSSSAGTDTQYF.

This clonotype has at least ten counts. CDR3 sequence reads: CASSLGTGGQYEQYF. The CDR3 coding sequence is TGTGCCAGCAGTTTAGGGACAGGGGGACAGTACGAGCAGTACTTC. The V and J genes are TRBV28 and TRBJ2-7; TRBD1 aligns across 11 bases. Germline V gene lookup returns CDR1 MDHEN and CDR2 SYDVKM. Trimming took 2 bases from V and 4 from J; bases not matched to a gene: 4. The CDR3 has 15 residues.

Many counts were recorded for this clonotype. DNA of the CDR3: TGTGCCAGCACCAATAGTGGGGGGAGAGGGGCAAATCAGCCCCAGCATTTT. Translating gives CASTNSGGRGANQPQHF. The chain carries TRBV12-3 or TRBV12-4 and TRBJ1-5, with D perhaps TRBD1 (5 bases). V was clipped by 7 bases and J by 4 bases, with 23 bases between them. The CDR3 runs 17 residues.

The chain combines TRBV7-2 with TRBJ2-5, with 7 bases fitting TRBD2. This CDR3 contains 14 residues. Germline lookup yields CDR1 SGHTA and CDR2 FQGNSA. The ends lost 0 bases at V and 4 bases at J; junction bases unmatched: 2. Written as DNA, the CDR3 is TGTGCCAGCAGCTTAGCTACGGGAGGAGAGACCCAGTACTTC. As protein: CASSLATGGETQYF. Combining the CDR3 with reference TRBV7-2 and TRBJ2-5 gives the whole variable domain GAGVSQSPSNKVTEKGKDVELRCDPISGHTALYWYRQSLGQGLEFLIYFQGNSAPDKSGLPSDRFSAERTGGSVSTLTIQRTQQEDSAVYLCASSLATGGETQYFGPGTRLLVL.

Many counts were recorded for this clonotype. V usage is TRBV7-9 and J usage is TRBJ2-7; weak D call: TRBD1 (5 bases). V shed 1 base and J shed 2 bases, with 9 bases lying between them. The germline V gene has CDR1 SEHNR and CDR2 FQNEAQ (reference sequence). CDR3 length equals 14 residues. The DNA of the CDR3 is TGTGCCAGCAGCTTAGATGCAGGGACCTACGAGCAGTACTTC. Its protein product is CASSLDAGTYEQYF.

This clonotype came up many times. The chain joins TRBV20-1 to TRBJ1-1, with 8 bases fitting TRBD1. CDR1 DFQATT and CDR2 SNEGSKA come from the germline V gene (reference sequence). With V trimmed by 6 bases and J by 5 bases, 17 bases remained unmatched. CDR3 length: 16 residues. The CDR3 bases are TGCAGTGCCCCCCCGGACAGGGTAATAATAGGAACTGAAGCTTTCTTT. It is translated as CSAPPDRVIIGTEAFF.

This clonotype was seen ten or more times. The chain is built from TRBV5-1 and TRBJ2-1; 7 nucleotides match TRBD1. This CDR3 has 12 residues. Trimming cost V 4 bases and J 9 bases; bases outside gene matches: 4. Per the germline V gene, CDR1 is SGHRS and CDR2 is YFSETQ. For the CDR3, the DNA is TGCGCCAGCAGCACAACAGGGGTTGAGCAGTTCTTC. It codes for CASSTTGVEQFF.

This clonotype was detected many times. The gene calls are TRBV12-3 or TRBV12-4 and TRBJ2-7; 10 bases are shared with TRBD1. The ends lost 7 bases at V and 3 bases at J; junction bases unmatched: 6. CDR3 length equals 14 residues. Here the CDR3 reads CASTRDRGNYEQYF. As DNA, the CDR3 is TGTGCCAGCACCCGGGACAGGGGAAACTACGAGCAGTACTTC.

This clonotype was seen repeatedly, ten times or more. V usage is TRBV11-2 and J usage is TRBJ2-3; no clear D gene. The ends were cut back, 7 bases at V and 8 bases at J, with 19 bases in the middle. The CDR3 extends over 14 amino acids. From germline, CDR1 is SGHAT and CDR2 FQNNGV. CDR3 amino acids: CASTPRLSGGTQYF. The CDR3 region has the DNA TGTGCCAGCACCCCGAGGCTCTCCGGCGGTACGCAGTATTTT.

This clonotype was seen at least ten times. The rearrangement links TRBV9 to TRBJ2-1; D tentatively fits TRBD1 or TRBD2 (5 bases each). The germline CDR1 and CDR2 sequences are SGDLS and YYNGEE. The CDR3 spans 14 residues. V lost 3 bases, J lost 3 bases, and 10 bases lay in between. CDR3 sequence reads: CASSAWDDYNEQFF. CDR3 coding DNA: TGTGCCAGCAGCGCTTGGGACGACTACAATGAGCAGTTCTTC.

This clonotype was recorded at least ten times. This rearrangement joins TRBV7-8 to TRBJ2-2; D is unresolved. Germline CDR1 SGHVS, CDR2 FQNEAQ. The CDR3 sequence is 16 residues long. Trimming pared 2 bases from V and 0 bases from J, leaving 10 bases between. CDR3 protein: CASSLFARTNTGELFF. CDR3 DNA sequence: TGTGCCAGCAGCTTATTTGCGCGAACGAACACCGGGGAGCTGTTTTTT.

V and J are TRBV28 and TRBJ1-5; D perhaps matches TRBD1 (6 bases). CDR1 MDHEN and CDR2 SYDVKM come from the germline V gene. Trimming shortened V by 5 bases and J by 9 bases, and 14 bases separated the two germline ends. This CDR3 is built from 13 residues. The CDR3 sequence: CASSPRGRGPQHF. The DNA of the CDR3 is TGTGCCAGCAGTCCCAGGGGCCGAGGGCCCCAGCATTTT.

The chain links TRBV21-1 to TRBJ2-7. TRBV21-1 is a pseudogene. The CDR3 consists of 13 residues. The CDR3 DNA reads TGTGCCAGCAGCAAAGTAAGGTCCTACGAGCAGTACTTC. Translating it yields CASSKVRSYEQYF.

This clonotype was counted many times. V gene TRBV5-1 combines with J gene TRBJ1-2, with 9 positions matching TRBD1. The junction had 5 bases not matched to a gene; V was cut back by 2 bases and J by 6 bases. This CDR3 spans 14 amino acids. Germline V gene data show CDR1 as SGHRS and CDR2 as YFSETQ. CDR3 nucleotides: TGCGCCAGCAGCTTACCGGGACAGGGAAATGGCTACACCTTC. Translated: CASSLPGQGNGYTF.

This clonotype occurred many times. J is TRBJ2-3 and V is TRBV12-3 or TRBV12-4, with D unclear. V lost 3 bases, J lost 4 bases, and 17 bases lay in between. This CDR3 has 16 residues. The DNA of the CDR3 is TGTGCCAGCAGTTTTGAGCTCTCCCCGGGTGCAGATACGCAGTATTTT. Its protein is CASSFELSPGADTQYF.

V usage is TRBV12-3 or TRBV12-4 and J usage is TRBJ1-4, with D perhaps TRBD1 (5 bases). V was pared by 2 bases and J by 7 bases, with 8 bases between. The CDR3 is 13 residues long. In nucleotides, the CDR3 is TGTGCCAGCAGTTTATGGGGGGGTGAAAAACTGTTTTTT. Protein product: CASSLWGGEKLFF.

The rearrangement joins TRBV20-1 to TRBJ2-7; TRBD1 might be the D (6 bases). CDR1 DFQATT and CDR2 SNEGSKA come from the germline V gene (reference sequence). This CDR3 spans 12 amino acids. V gave up 5 bases and J gave up 0 bases, with 8 bases separating them. This CDR3 reads CSAVGGSYEQYF. CDR3 sequence (DNA): TGCAGTGCTGTAGGGGGCTCCTACGAGCAGTACTTC.

This clonotype has a count of ten or more. The rearrangement uses TRBV15 and TRBJ1-1; D gene unclear. Trimming removed 5 bases from V and 6 bases from J, with 19 bases in between. The V gene's germline CDR1 is LNHNV and CDR2 YYDKDF (reference sequence). The CDR3 contains 15 residues. The CDR3 spells CATSARTGERAEAFF. CDR3 DNA sequence: TGTGCCACCAGCGCTCGGACGGGCGAACGGGCTGAAGCTTTCTTT.